The 3 T cell receptor beta chains in this list originate from one sample, sequenced in a study of T cells in Graves' hyperthyroidism and ophthalmopathy. TCR beta CDR3 regions were amplified from RNA. Researchers ran a first-round RT-PCR on the TCR CDR3 using the HTBI primer set. TCRdb re-called the multiplex PCR reads with MiXCR, one entry per CDR3 protein. The table shows about 640,000 distinct CDR3 sequences, with less than 25% occurring only once. The specimen sequenced was blood. The receptors were sampled from a man aged 25-45 years with Graves' ophthalmopathy.

This clonotype has a handful of counts. The J gene is TRBJ2-7, the V gene TRBV20-1; TRBD2 agrees at 7 bases. The CDR3 is 14 residues long. V shed 6 bases, J shed 0 bases, and the junction held 8 bases outside the gene matches. Germline CDR1 and CDR2: DFQATT and SNEGSKA (reference sequence). The CDR3 loop reads CSAPPLANSYEQYF. As DNA, the CDR3 is TGCAGTGCCCCCCCACTAGCGAACTCCTACGAGCAGTACTTC.

For this clonotype: A clone one base away is much larger, so this may be a read error. The chain recombines TRBV5-1 with TRBJ2-7, with unresolved D. V gave up 0 bases and J gave up 3 bases, with 16 bases separating them. This CDR3 has 16 amino acids. Germline V gene sequence: CDR1 SGHRS, CDR2 YFSETQ. The CDR3 region has the DNA TGCGCCAGCAGCTTGGATACTATCGCAGGCCACTACGAGCAGTACTTC. As protein: CASSLDTIAGHYEQYF.

This clonotype has only a few counts. The chain recombines TRBV7-3 with TRBJ2-3, with 12 bases matching TRBD2. Germline values: CDR1 SGHTA, CDR2 FQGTGA. With 5 bases clipped from V and 4 bases from J, the junction kept 4 bases outside the gene matches. This CDR3 is 15 amino acids long. The CDR3 loop reads CASSASSGRADTQYF. The DNA for the CDR3 is TGTGCCAGCAGCGCCTCTAGCGGGAGGGCAGATACGCAGTATTTT.